A single sample gave rise to the 22 T cell receptor beta chains below, sequenced in a study of T cell responses to AZD1222 COVID-19 vaccine. Measured with immunoSEQ multiplex PCR; TCRdb has only the in-frame clones, and not every one. The data contain about 130,000 clones, 88% of them singletons. Sample: peripheral blood, taken on day 0 of MenACWY control vaccination. These receptor sequences come from an adult in good health.

The chain links TRBV28 to TRBJ2-7; D gene ambiguous. Germline V gene sequence: CDR1 MDHEN, CDR2 SYDVKM. The germline V and J ends were trimmed by 3 bases and 4 bases, with 4 bases remaining between them. The CDR3 is made up of 11 amino acids. CDR3 DNA sequence: TGTGCCAGCAGTTTCCTTTACGAGCAGTACTTC. This encodes CASSFLYEQYF.

This chain joins TRBV15 and TRBJ2-7; D is perhaps TRBD1 (5 bases). The CDR3 covers 13 residues. CDR1 is LNHNV and CDR2 is YYDKDF in the germline V gene (reference sequence). Trimming removed 8 bases at V and 7 bases at J, with 18 bases between. CDR3 in amino acids: CATQGPPSGEQYF. DNA for the CDR3: TGTGCCACCCAGGGTCCCCCCTCTGGGGAGCAGTACTTC.

The CDR3 sequence: CASRGQGARGYTF. Written as DNA, the CDR3 is TGCGCCAGCAGAGGGCAGGGGGCACGAGGCTACACCTTC. The gene calls are TRBV10-2 and TRBJ1-2, with TRBD1 matching 8 bases. The CDR3 length is 13 residues. Trimming took 6 bases from V and 8 from J; bases not matched to a gene: 8. The germline V gene has CDR1 WSHSY and CDR2 SAAADI.

The V gene is TRBV6-5, the J gene TRBJ1-1; no clear D gene. The CDR3 totals 11 residues. Germline CDR1 is MNHEY and CDR2 is SVGAGI. Between the trimmed V and J ends, which lost 11 bases and 4 bases, there was a span of 11 bases. This CDR3 reads CASASVTEAFF. The CDR3 nucleotides read TGTGCCTCCGCCAGCGTCACTGAAGCTTTCTTT.

V and J are TRBV10-3 and TRBJ1-6; 7 positions match TRBD1. CDR1 ENHRY and CDR2 SYGVKD come from the germline V gene. V gave up 6 bases and J gave up 7 bases; unmatched junction bases: 6. The CDR3 sequence is 14 residues long. The CDR3 DNA sequence: TGTGCCATCAGCGAAGGGGACAGCAATTCACCCCTCCACTTT. Protein sequence: CAISEGDSNSPLHF.

The rearrangement joins TRBV29-1 to TRBJ1-2, with unresolved D. Trimming pared 7 bases from V and 4 bases from J, leaving 16 bases between. In germline, CDR1 is SQVTM, CDR2 ANQGSEA. The CDR3 extends over 13 amino acids. This CDR3 is CSAKDGNLYGYTF. DNA for the CDR3: TGCAGCGCCAAGGACGGGAATCTCTATGGCTACACCTTC.

The rearrangement links TRBV5-6 to TRBJ1-5; TRBD1 might be the D (6 bases). Germline CDR1 and CDR2: SGHDT and YYEEEE. The CDR3 consists of 15 residues. Trimming left V 4 bases short and J 1 base short, with 12 bases between. The CDR3 sequence is CASSQDRGSNQPQHF. The CDR3 region has the DNA TGTGCCAGCAGCCAGGACAGAGGGAGCAATCAGCCCCAGCATTTT.

In this sample, this clone turned up once. V gene TRBV7-6 combines with J gene TRBJ2-5, with 14 bases identical to TRBD2. This CDR3 comprises 16 residues. Germline values: CDR1 SGHVS, CDR2 FNYEAQ. Trimming cost V 2 bases and J 3 bases; bases outside gene matches: 2. For the CDR3, the DNA is TGTGCCAGCAGCTTAATGACTAGCGGGAGGGAAGAGACCCAGTACTTC. Translation: CASSLMTSGREETQYF.

The chain employs TRBV7-2 and TRBJ2-3; D uncertain. The V gene's germline CDR1 is SGHTA and CDR2 FQGNSA. CDR3 size: 14 residues. Between the trimmed V and J ends, which lost 5 bases and 5 bases, there was a span of 14 bases. Here the CDR3 DNA reads TGTGCCAGCAGCGGCTGGTCGCCCCTAGATACGCAGTATTTT. Translating it yields CASSGWSPLDTQYF.

This chain uses TRBV7-3 with TRBJ2-7, with D tentatively TRBD2 (6 bases). The V gene lost 5 bases and the J gene lost 5 bases, with 16 bases spanning the gap. The CDR3 has 14 amino acids. Looked up from germline, CDR1 is SGHTA and CDR2 is FQGTGA. CDR3 in DNA: TGTGCCAGCAGCCCCCAGGTGGGAGGCCACGAGCAGTACTTC. It yields the protein CASSPQVGGHEQYF.

The gene calls are TRBV3-1 (or the pseudogene TRBV3-2) and TRBJ1-2; D gene unclear. The germline CDR1 and CDR2 sequences are LGHDT and YNNKEL (reference sequence). The CDR3 is 12 amino acids. Trimming removed 3 bases from V and 6 bases from J, with 8 bases in between. CDR3 in amino acids: CASSQTLHGYTF. The CDR3 nucleotides are TGTGCCAGCAGCCAGACTCTGCATGGCTACACCTTC.

This chain connects TRBV2 to TRBJ1-2; D gene uncertain. The CDR3 spans 13 residues. The ends were cut back, 0 bases at V and 6 bases at J, with 8 bases in the middle. CDR1 and CDR2 from the germline V gene are SNHLY and FYNNEI. CDR3 region: CASSEARPDGYTF. The CDR3 nucleotides read TGTGCCAGCAGTGAAGCAAGGCCGGATGGCTACACCTTC.

The V gene is TRBV29-1, the J gene TRBJ1-1, with D maybe TRBD1 (5 bases). This CDR3 has 15 amino acids. Germline loops: CDR1 SQVTM, CDR2 ANQGSEA. V was shortened by 4 bases and J by 0 bases, with 15 bases between the two germline ends. The CDR3: CSVVGGKGLNTEAFF. DNA for the CDR3: TGCAGCGTTGTCGGGGGTAAGGGGCTGAACACTGAAGCTTTCTTT.

V and J are TRBV6-5 and TRBJ1-3; 7 bases line up with TRBD1. CDR1 MNHEY and CDR2 SVGAGI come from the germline V gene. This CDR3 is 14 amino acids long. The V gene end was trimmed by 5 bases and the J gene end by 5 bases; junction bases not matched to a gene: 6. This CDR3 reads CASSQQGVRNTIYF. The CDR3 DNA sequence: TGTGCCAGCAGTCAGCAGGGGGTCCGAAACACCATATATTTT.

V usage is TRBV14 and J usage is TRBJ2-5, with D uncertain. CDR1 SGHDN and CDR2 FVKESK come from the germline V gene. The CDR3 length is 12 residues. Trimming stripped 5 bases from V and 0 bases from J, with 4 bases between. In DNA form, the CDR3 reads TGTGCCAGCAGCACCTACCAAGAGACCCAGTACTTC. It is translated as CASSTYQETQYF.

V usage is TRBV25-1 and J usage is TRBJ2-1, with D perhaps TRBD2 (5 bases). Germline V CDR1 and CDR2: MGHDK, SYGVNS. The CDR3 is made up of 15 amino acids. V was trimmed by 6 bases and J by 4 bases, leaving 16 bases between them. The CDR3: CASRGSFAKYNEQFF. In nucleotides, the CDR3 is TGTGCCAGCAGGGGGAGTTTCGCTAAATACAATGAGCAGTTCTTC. Complete variable domain (other parts from reference TRBV25-1 and TRBJ2-1): EADIYQTPRYLVIGTGKKITLECSQTMGHDKMYWYQQDPGMELHLIHYSYGVNSTEKGDLSSESTVSRIRTEHFPLTLESARPSHTSQYLCASRGSFAKYNEQFFGPGTRLTVL.

In this sample, this clone turned up once. The chain uses TRBV7-6 and TRBJ2-3; TRBD2 is a possible D gene (6 bases). This CDR3 spans 13 amino acids. Looked up from germline, CDR1 is SGHVS and CDR2 is FNYEAQ. The germline V and J ends were trimmed by 4 bases and 6 bases, with 11 bases remaining between them. The CDR3 region has the DNA TGTGCCAGCAGCTCTACTAGCTTGGATACGCAGTATTTT. Its translation is CASSSTSLDTQYF.

The chain employs TRBV29-1 and TRBJ2-5; either TRBD1 or TRBD2 may supply D (6 bases each). The germline CDR1 and CDR2 sequences are SQVTM and ANQGSEA. This CDR3 has 13 residues. V lost 6 bases and J lost 0, with 11 bases in between. The CDR3 loop reads CSVQGGYQETQYF. CDR3 nucleotides: TGCAGCGTCCAAGGGGGGTACCAAGAGACCCAGTACTTC. The full variable domain, completed using reference TRBV29-1 and TRBJ2-5, is SAVISQKPSRDICQRGTSLTIQCQVDSQVTMMFWYRQQPGQSLTLIATANQGSEATYESGFVIDKFPISRPNLTFSTLTVSNMSPEDSSIYLCSVQGGYQETQYFGPGTRLLVL.

This sequence joins TRBV6-5 and TRBJ1-5, with 10 bases matching TRBD1. Unmatched junction bases numbered 6, after V lost 5 bases and J lost 11 bases. Germline V gives CDR1 MNHEY, CDR2 SVGAGI. The CDR3 totals 13 residues. CDR3 sequence reads: CASSRDRGTAQHF. CDR3 bases: TGTGCCAGCAGTCGGGACAGGGGTACGGCCCAGCATTTT.

The chain couples TRBV6-5 to TRBJ2-1, with 11 bases lining up with TRBD2. CDR1 and CDR2 from the germline V gene are MNHEY and SVGAGI. The CDR3 runs 14 residues. J gave up 9 bases and V 6 bases, and 7 bases lay outside the gene matches. CDR3 DNA sequence: TGTGCCAGCAGCTTAGCGGGAGGGCCCGGTGAGCAGTTCTTC. As protein: CASSLAGGPGEQFF.

The V and J genes are TRBV7-3 and TRBJ2-3; 14 bases fit TRBD2. In germline, CDR1 is SGHTA, CDR2 FQGTGA. The J segment lost 4 bases and the V segment lost 5 bases, leaving 8 bases of the junction unmatched. The CDR3 sequence is 17 residues long. CDR3 region: CASSERTSGRYSDTQYF. The CDR3 region has the DNA TGTGCCAGCAGCGAGAGGACTAGCGGGAGGTACTCAGATACGCAGTATTTT. Full variable domain (rest looked up from reference TRBV7-3 and TRBJ2-3): GAGVSQTPSNKVTEKGKYVELRCDPISGHTALYWYRQSLGQGPEFLIYFQGTGAADDSGLPNDRFFAVRPEGSVSTLKIQRTERGDSAVYLCASSERTSGRYSDTQYFGPGTRLTVL.

The chain employs TRBV7-9 and TRBJ2-5; D gene uncertain. V was trimmed by 3 bases and J by 5 bases, leaving 4 bases between them. CDR1 and CDR2 (germline): SEHNR, FQNEAQ (reference sequence). This CDR3 is 11 amino acids long. This CDR3 reads CASSFLETQYF. In DNA, the CDR3 is TGTGCCAGCAGCTTTCTGGAGACCCAGTACTTC.